Sequencing of this T cell receptor beta chain was carried out in a study of T cells in Graves' hyperthyroidism and ophthalmopathy (dated 2019 in TCRdb). Context from the whole study: Peripheral blood samples were taken at the time of initial diagnosis, prior to any treatment. The 90 to 100 discovery patients were randomly divided into training and test sets at a 7:3 ratio. According to the paper, TCR Vbeta CDR3 sequencing was carried out on about 140 peripheral blood samples, which came from some 41 ophthalmopathy, approximately 78 hyperthyroidism and roughly 17 progressor patients. A discovery cohort of about a hundred patients, approximately 45 with Graves' ophthalmopathy and about 58 with stable Graves' hyperthyroidism, was used to find distinguishing TCR V-J signatures. Prospective prediction of ophthalmopathy was tested in an independent validation cohort of fewer than 20 hyperthyroidism patients and 17 patients who later progressed to ophthalmopathy. In about six Graves' hyperthyroidism patients, the study also compared T-cell repertoires from thyroid tissue with T-cell repertoires from blood. Following sampling, methimazole starting at 30 mg daily was given to hyperthyroidism patients, and high-dose intravenous methylprednisolone was given to ophthalmopathy patients.

The CDR3 starts with the cysteine, ends with the phenylalanine, and has 17 residues. The retained sequence is limited to the CDR3, 51 bases, with the frame set at the first base. Reading the germline V gene gives CDR1 MDHEN and CDR2 SYDVKM. Amplification of TCR beta CDR3 regions was carried out from RNA transcripts. A first-round RT-PCR of the TCR CDR3 used the HTBI primer set with the Qiagen OneStep RT-PCR kit. A second multiplex PCR round built the libraries, followed by size selection and purification. Sequencing of the libraries was done on an Illumina HiSeq2000 using paired-end 100 bp reads. The source study handled its data this way. SOAPnuke was used to process the raw data, removing reads that contained adapters or uncalled bases, had a mean Phred below 15, or lacked an exact match to the constant primer or identifier. High-quality paired reads were merged using COPE v1.2.5, and each unique nucleotide sequence was defined as a clonotype. MiTCR v1.1 was used to align the clonotypes against IMGT TRBV, TRBD and TRBJ reference segments. Only V-J combinations with frequency above 0.0001, covering 99.2% of repertoires, were analysed. A TCS score was defined as the ratio of F50 (clonal expansion) to E x V (chaos), with BLOSUM62-based TCRdist applied between CDR3 peptides within each V-J. Welch's t-statistics and random forest reduced roughly 500 V-J features to about 12, which were used in a naive Bayes classifier (R e1071). TCRdb trimmed the raw reads at Q25, called clones with MiXCR and kept productive beta chains. Duplicate CDR3 protein sequences are folded into a single record with the most common DNA and genes. The V and J calls reflect TCRdb's pipeline rather than the authors' work. Across this sample there are about 520,000 distinct CDR3 sequences, with around 22% seen only once. The ten largest clones represent 11% of the sample.

Ophthalmopathy patients had moderately to severely active disease, with a Clinical Activity Score of 3 or more, a NOSPECS grade of 4 or more, and a disease duration of less than 3 months. Any patient with an uncontrolled infection, another autoimmune disease, pregnancy or lactation was excluded. Clinical symptoms, serum thyroxine and TRAb, thyroid ultrasound, and orbital computed tomography formed the basis for the diagnoses. PBMCs were separated from over 9 ml of fresh peripheral blood using Ficoll-Paque density gradient centrifugation. Total RNA was extracted using Trizol reagent, and RNA quality was assessed on an Agilent 2100 Bioanalyzer. About this clonotype: Its binding antigen is unknown. Compared with germline, one end of the junction differs, possibly owing to a read error.

General findings and caveats noted by the study authors: No statistical method was used to fix the sample size in advance, and group allocation was not hidden from the investigators. Blood samples also contained most of the expanded thyroid clonotypes (frequency above 0.001), which suggests that blood repertoires may reflect thyroid immune responses. In validation, the model predicted progression to ophthalmopathy a median of roughly 6.5 months before onset, with roughly 71% sensitivity and 72.22% specificity. In cross-validation, a model built on a 13 V-J signature told ophthalmopathy apart from stable hyperthyroidism with under 90% sensitivity and about 81% specificity, and in testing the same model reached 80%/75%.

The receptor comes from a woman under 40 with Graves' ophthalmopathy. Sequences were obtained from blood. The chain is assembled from TRBV28 and TRBJ2-4, with 9 central nucleotides matching TRBD1. CDR3 loop: CASSKTGGFLAKNIKYF. The sequenced DNA is TGTGCCAGCAGTAAGACAGGGGGTTTCCTAGCCAAAAACATTAAGTACTTC.